Each of the 19 T cell receptor beta chains below was sequenced from the same sample in a study of breast tumors, draining lymph nodes, adjacent tissues. In TCRdb, the multiplex PCR reads were re-called with MiXCR into one record per CDR3 protein. Found here are about 14,000 distinct CDR3 sequences, around 57% of them singletons; the top ten hold about 28%. The sequenced sample consisted of tumor-adjacent breast tissue. Receptors originate from a female donor with breast cancer. Some clones in this sample may be carry-over from other donors' samples.

This rearrangement joins TRBV9 to TRBJ2-7; D possibly matches TRBD1 or TRBD2 (5 bases each). The CDR3 covers 13 residues. Between the trimmed V and J ends, which lost 2 bases and 6 bases, there was a span of 12 bases. CDR1 and CDR2 (germline): SGDLS, YYNGEE. In DNA, the CDR3 is TGTGCCAGCAGCGTCGGCCTTGGGGGCGAGCAGTACTTC. Translation gives CASSVGLGGEQYF.

This clonotype turned up a few times. The chain uses TRBV11-2 and TRBJ1-4, with D possibly being TRBD1 (5 bases). Looked up from germline, CDR1 is SGHAT and CDR2 is FQNNGV. The CDR3 is 16 residues long. V lost 2 bases, J lost 6 bases, and 16 bases lay in between. The CDR3 reads CASSLSFGREDEKLFF. For the CDR3, the DNA is TGTGCCAGCAGCTTAAGCTTTGGCAGGGAAGATGAAAAACTGTTTTTT.

The chain is built from TRBV11-2 and TRBJ2-7; TRBD2 matches at 12 bases. Germline CDR1 SGHAT, CDR2 FQNNGV. This CDR3 contains 16 residues. V shed 5 bases, J shed 4 bases, and the junction held 9 bases outside the gene matches. CDR3 loop: CASSPSTSGRSYEQYF. The DNA for the CDR3 is TGTGCCAGCAGCCCCTCGACTAGCGGGAGATCTTACGAGCAGTACTTC.

The V and J genes are TRBV5-4 and TRBJ2-5; TRBD2 matches 15 bases. Trimming at V came to 0 bases and at J to 5 bases, leaving 11 bases not matched to a gene. Germline loops: CDR1 SGHNT, CDR2 YYREEE (reference sequence). This CDR3 is built from 19 residues. CDR3 DNA sequence: TGTGCCAGCAGCTTGGAAAGTTCCGGACTAGCGGGAGGGAGGGAGACCCAGTACTTC. It translates to CASSLESSGLAGGRETQYF.

This clonotype is labeled medium-sized. The V and J genes are TRBV29-1 and TRBJ1-2; 11 positions agree with TRBD1. With V trimmed by 7 bases and J by 2 bases, 0 bases remained unmatched. The CDR3 is made up of 12 amino acids. Looked up from germline, CDR1 is SQVTM and CDR2 is ANQGSEA. Written as DNA, the CDR3 is TGCAGCGGGACAGGGGGCAACTATGGCTACACCTTC. This codes for CSGTGGNYGYTF.

Comments on this clonotype: One end of the junction fails to match germline, which may point to a read error. The chain links TRBV29-1 to TRBJ1-2; D is unclear. Germline-derived CDR1 and CDR2 are SQVTM and ANQGSEA. The length of the CDR3 is 16 residues. The CDR3, as DNA: TGCAGCGCCCCGGACCCCCGAGGGCCCCCAAAAACTGTGGCTACATTC. Amino acid sequence: CSAPDPRGPPKTVATF.

On this clonotype: Compared with germline, one end of the junction differs, possibly owing to a read error. The chain has TRBV6-6 and TRBJ2-3; D assignment may be TRBD1 or TRBD2 (5 bases each). Germline CDR1 reads MNHNY; CDR2 reads SVGAGI (reference sequence). This CDR3 has 16 amino acids. The CDR3 protein is CAISPGPTSFPDTQYF. The CDR3, as DNA: TGTGCCATCAGTCCGGGGCCAACTAGTTTTCCAGATACGCAGTATTTT.

This clonotype was picked up one time. The rearrangement joins TRBV27 to TRBJ2-7, with D possibly TRBD2 on 6 matching bases. V was clipped by 5 bases and J by 0 bases, with 8 bases between them. Germline V CDR1 and CDR2: MNHEY, SMNVEV (reference sequence). CDR3 length: 13 amino acids. The CDR3 sequence is CASSAGSSYEQYF. In DNA form, the CDR3 reads TGTGCCAGCAGTGCGGGAAGCTCCTACGAGCAGTACTTC.

This sequence joins TRBV20-1 and TRBJ1-2; D not resolved. Looked up from germline, CDR1 is DFQATT and CDR2 is SNEGSKA (reference sequence). V lost 2 bases to trimming and J lost 8 bases, with 15 bases between them. The CDR3 sequence is 13 residues long. For the CDR3, the DNA is TGCAGTGCTAGACCCCGAAACCTGGAGGGCTACACCTTC. Residues: CSARPRNLEGYTF.

The chain employs TRBV7-9 and TRBJ1-2, with a tentative D call TRBD1 (6 bases). This CDR3 has 19 amino acids. The germline V gene encodes CDR1 SEHNR and CDR2 FQNEAQ (reference sequence). V was trimmed by 4 bases and J by 3 bases, leaving 27 bases between them. The CDR3 loop is CASSYSQGINSPLHYGYTF. As DNA, the CDR3 is TGTGCCAGCAGCTATAGCCAGGGGATTAATTCACCCCTCCACTATGGCTACACCTTC.

The table lists this clonotype with many counts. This chain connects TRBV10-3 to TRBJ2-1; no reliable D call. V was shortened by 2 bases and J by 8 bases, with 19 bases between the two germline ends. Germline lookup yields CDR1 ENHRY and CDR2 SYGVKD. CDR3 length: 16 amino acids. CDR3: CAISETPDPWVYEQFF. CDR3 nucleotides: TGTGCCATCAGTGAGACCCCGGACCCTTGGGTGTATGAGCAGTTCTTC.

The rearrangement uses TRBV6-4 and TRBJ1-5; D gene ambiguous. From germline, CDR1 is MRHNA and CDR2 SNTAGT. V was trimmed by 5 bases and J by 7 bases, leaving 12 bases between them. This CDR3 has 13 residues. The CDR3 region is CASSKNSGQPQHF. Written as DNA, the CDR3 is TGTGCCAGCAGTAAGAACAGTGGCCAGCCCCAGCATTTT.

The chain carries TRBV12-3 or TRBV12-4 and TRBJ2-2, with TRBD2 matching 9 bases. V gave up 5 bases and J gave up 4 bases; unmatched junction bases: 14. The length of the CDR3 is 18 residues. CDR3 bases: TGTGCCAGCAGTCCCCAGCCCGGGACTAGCAGGTTCACCGGGGAGCTGTTTTTT. Its protein is CASSPQPGTSRFTGELFF.

This clonotype was counted once. V usage is TRBV29-1 and J usage is TRBJ2-1; D unresolved. Trimming pared 6 bases from V and 5 bases from J, leaving 14 bases between. Germline V CDR1 and CDR2: SQVTM, ANQGSEA. The CDR3 sequence is 13 residues long. CDR3 nucleotide sequence: TGCAGCGTAGATCTGGTCCCGGACAATGAGCAGTTCTTC. Protein product: CSVDLVPDNEQFF.

This clonotype is a singleton in its sample. A junction end diverges from the germline sequence, so it may reflect a read error. V usage is TRBV19 and J usage is TRBJ1-5, with D possibly TRBD1 on 6 matching bases. Germline loops: CDR1 LNHDA, CDR2 SQIVND (reference sequence). The CDR3 is 14 amino acids. The CDR3 is CAGSMGAGNQPQHF. CDR3 in DNA: TGTGCCGGTAGTATGGGGGCAGGTAATCAGCCCCAGCATTTT.

This clonotype was counted many times. The chain employs TRBV6-2 or TRBV6-3 and TRBJ2-7; 8 positions agree with TRBD2. The length of the CDR3 is 15 residues. Germline V gene data show CDR1 as MNHEY and CDR2 as SVGEGT. V dropped 6 bases and J dropped 0; count of bases not matched to a gene: 7. CDR3 sequence: CASRPSSGSSYEQYF. CDR3 DNA sequence: TGTGCCAGCAGGCCCTCTAGCGGGTCCTCCTACGAGCAGTACTTC.

In this sample, this clonotype turned up a few times. The chain has TRBV13 and TRBJ1-4; 7 nucleotides line up with TRBD1. V trimming: 5 bases; J trimming: 5 bases; junction bases outside the gene matches: 11. Per the germline V gene, CDR1 is PRHDT and CDR2 is FYEKMQ (reference sequence). This CDR3 has 16 residues. CDR3 DNA: TGTGCCAGCAGCACGAGGACCAGGGGGATAAATGAAAAACTGTTTTTT. Encoded protein: CASSTRTRGINEKLFF.

This chain connects TRBV20-1 to TRBJ2-1; 9 bases are shared with TRBD2. V lost 5 bases to trimming and J lost 15 bases; unmatched junction nucleotides: 11. Germline CDR1 DFQATT, CDR2 SNEGSKA (reference sequence). The CDR3 consists of 12 residues. CDR3 loop: CSAGSGRTGPFF. The CDR3 bases are TGCAGTGCTGGTAGCGGGAGAACGGGGCCGTTCTTC.

Within the sample, this clonotype is medium-sized. In DNA, the CDR3 is TGTGCTAGTGGTTTGGTAAGCACTTCTGGAAACACCATATATTTT. Protein product: CASGLVSTSGNTIYF. The rearrangement uses TRBV12-5 and TRBJ1-3; no firm D call. V lost 0 bases to trimming and J lost 1 base, with 7 bases between them. There are 15 residues in the CDR3. Per germline, CDR1 LGHNT and CDR2 FRNRAP.